This T cell receptor beta chain was captured in a study of beta chain features in type 1 diabetes. Whole-study results and caveats: Type 1 diabetes patients had fewer VDJ junction insertions and more deletions. Within each of all four CD4+ subsets, Type 1 diabetes patients had TCRB CDR3s that were moderately but significantly shorter. It was possible that PCR favored shorter templates, equally so in patients and controls.

The CDR3 spans 16 residues. Looked up from germline, CDR1 is LNHNV and CDR2 is YYDKDF (reference sequence). V gave up 1 base and J gave up 3 bases; unmatched junction bases: 3. Isolated RNA was reverse transcribed in full, so expressed TCRB transcripts were sequenced. The protocol was immunoSEQ multiplex PCR, while the TCRdb copy is restricted to in-frame clones and leaves out a portion. The sample consists of some 640,000 clones, about 14% of them appearing once. To note about this clone: Antigen unknown.

In total, each donor contributed a single heparinised blood draw that averaged roughly 100 mL. Cells sorted by CD45RO/CCR7/CD25/CD127/CD95/CD27 comprised CD4+ naive, central memory, regulatory and stem cell-like memory cells. Sequencing input: naive CD4+ T cells from blood. The J gene is TRBJ2-2, the V gene TRBV15, with 9 positions matching TRBD1. This clonotype was obtained from a man aged 18 to 30 with type 1 diabetes. The CDR3 region is CATSRGGTGYTGELFF. The CDR3 DNA follows: TGTGCCACCAGCAGAGGAGGGACAGGGTACACCGGGGAGCTGTTTTTT.